This T cell receptor (beta chain) came from a study of vaccination and CD4 T cells after COVID-19. For the study at large: The convalescents were made up of six males and four females, two of whom were Hispanic. Typically, post-vaccine samples were obtained a median approximately 67 days after dose two, within a range of 14 to 241.

Cultured CD4+ T-cell DNA underwent Oncomine TCR Beta short-read sequencing. The source of extracted genomic DNA was cultured CD4+ T cells. TCRdb independently ran MiXCR on the PCR reads; one entry per CDR3 protein. The sample consists of roughly 20,000 distinct CDR3 sequences, 45% to 55% of them appearing once. In this sample, this clonotype is medium-sized (0.01 to 0.1%). Its antigen remains unknown. Described treatment: roughly 10-day PBMC culture with coronavirus spike peptide pools or control peptides (ViraFEST assay). Cultures used some 2 million PBMCs per well, 7.5 to 10 IU/ml IL-2 and approximately 9 ug/ml peptides. This sequence originates from a human donor who had recovered from COVID-19. Sequencing used CD4+ T cells from blood, cultured in vitro.

CDR3 in amino acids: CASSIGSGGRETQYF. The CDR3 DNA is TGTGCCAGTAGTATAGGGAGCGGGGGACGGGAGACCCAGTACTTC. The chain couples TRBV19 to TRBJ2-5; 8 bases fit TRBD2. The CDR3 has 15 amino acids. Germline V gives CDR1 LNHDA, CDR2 SQIVND (reference sequence). The V segment lost 1 base and the J segment 5 bases; nucleotides outside the gene matches: 6.